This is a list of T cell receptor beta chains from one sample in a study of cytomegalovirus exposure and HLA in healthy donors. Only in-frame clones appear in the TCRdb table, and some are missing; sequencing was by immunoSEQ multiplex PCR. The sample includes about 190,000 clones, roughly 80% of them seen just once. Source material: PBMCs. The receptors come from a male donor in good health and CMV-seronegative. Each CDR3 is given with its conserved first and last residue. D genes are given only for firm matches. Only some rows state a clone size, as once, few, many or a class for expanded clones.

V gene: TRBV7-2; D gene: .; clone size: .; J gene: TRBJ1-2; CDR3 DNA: TGTGCCAGCAGCTATGGGGGGGAACAGGGAAGGTACTATGGCTACACCTTC; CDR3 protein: CASSYGGEQGRYYGYTF
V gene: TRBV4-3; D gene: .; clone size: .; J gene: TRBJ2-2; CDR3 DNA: TGCGCCAGCAGCCAAGATGTGGGGCCCACCGGGGAGCTGTTTTTT; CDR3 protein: CASSQDVGPTGELFF
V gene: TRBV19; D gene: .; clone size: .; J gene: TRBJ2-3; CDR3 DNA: TGTGCCAGTAGTACAACAGGGTCAGATACGCAGTATTTT; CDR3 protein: CASSTTGSDTQYF
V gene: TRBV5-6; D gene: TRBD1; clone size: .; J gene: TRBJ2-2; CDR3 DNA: TGTGCCAGCAGCTACGGGACAGGGGTCGGGGAGCTGTTTTTT; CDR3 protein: CASSYGTGVGELFF
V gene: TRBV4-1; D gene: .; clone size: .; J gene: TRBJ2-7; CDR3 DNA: TGCGCCAGCAGCCAAGATCGGACAGCCCAAGAGCAGTACTTC; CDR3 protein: CASSQDRTAQEQYF
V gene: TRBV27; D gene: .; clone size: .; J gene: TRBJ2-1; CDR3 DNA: TGTGCCAGCAACTTAAACCCAGGGGGGAGCTCCTACAATGAGCAGTTCTTC; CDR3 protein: CASNLNPGGSSYNEQFF
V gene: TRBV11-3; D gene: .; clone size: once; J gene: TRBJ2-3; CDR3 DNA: TGTGCCAGCAGCTCCGGGACTGGCACAGATACGCAGTATTTT; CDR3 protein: CASSSGTGTDTQYF
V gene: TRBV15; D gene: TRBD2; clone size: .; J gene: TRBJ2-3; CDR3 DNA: TGTGCCACCAGCAGAGATGCGAGCGGGGGCACAGATACGCAGTATTTT; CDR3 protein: CATSRDASGGTDTQYF
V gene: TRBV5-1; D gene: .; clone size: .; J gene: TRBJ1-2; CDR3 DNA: TGCGCCAGCAGCTCCCGGGGGGACTATGGCTACCCCTTC; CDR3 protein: CASSSRGDYGYPF
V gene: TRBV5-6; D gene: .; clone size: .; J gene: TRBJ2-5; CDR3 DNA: TGTGCCAGCACTTCTTTGGAGGATAGGGAAGAGACCCAGTACTTC; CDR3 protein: CASTSLEDREETQYF
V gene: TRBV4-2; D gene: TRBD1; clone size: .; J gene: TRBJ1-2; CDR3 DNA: TGTGCCAGCAGCCAAGATAACCAGGGGGCTTATGGCTACACCTTC; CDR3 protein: CASSQDNQGAYGYTF
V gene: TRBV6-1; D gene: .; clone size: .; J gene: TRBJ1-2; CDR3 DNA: TGTGCCAGCAAGGGGCTTACAGGTGGCTACACCTTC; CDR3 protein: CASKGLTGGYTF
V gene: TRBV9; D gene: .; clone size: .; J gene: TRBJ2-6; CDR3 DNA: TGTGCCAGCAGCGTAGCTTACAGTGCGGGCAACGTCCTGACTTTC; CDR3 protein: CASSVAYSAGNVLTF
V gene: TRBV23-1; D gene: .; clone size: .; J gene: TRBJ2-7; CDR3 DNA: TGCGCCAGCAGTCAAGAGGGTTACTCCTACGAGCAGTACTTC; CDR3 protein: CASSQEGYSYEQYF
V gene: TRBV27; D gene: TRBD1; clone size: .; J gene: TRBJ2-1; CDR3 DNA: TGTGCCAGCAGTCCCCCCTTGGACAGGTACAATGAGCAGTTCTTC; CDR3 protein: CASSPPLDRYNEQFF
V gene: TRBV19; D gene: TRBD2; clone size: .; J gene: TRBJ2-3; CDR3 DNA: TGTGCCAGTAGTAGACAACCGGGACTAGCGGGGGGACAAACTAGCACAGATACGCAGTATTTT; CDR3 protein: CASSRQPGLAGGQTSTDTQYF
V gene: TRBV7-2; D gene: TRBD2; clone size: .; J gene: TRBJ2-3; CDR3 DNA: TGTGCCAGCAGCTTAGCGGGAGGGCCGGGTGGAGATACGCAGTATTTT; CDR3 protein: CASSLAGGPGGDTQYF
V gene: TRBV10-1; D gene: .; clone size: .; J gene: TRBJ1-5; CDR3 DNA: TGCGCCAGCAGTGACGGTTGTCAGCCCCAGCATTTT; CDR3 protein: CASSDGCQPQHF
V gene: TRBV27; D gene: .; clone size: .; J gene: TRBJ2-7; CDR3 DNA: TGTGCCAGCAGCCTCCAAGGGGGATACGAGCAGTACTTC; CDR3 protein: CASSLQGGYEQYF
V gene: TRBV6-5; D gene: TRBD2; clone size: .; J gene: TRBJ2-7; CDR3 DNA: TGTGCCAGCAGTTACGGGGCTAGCGGGGCCACCTACGAGCAGTACTTC; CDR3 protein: CASSYGASGATYEQYF
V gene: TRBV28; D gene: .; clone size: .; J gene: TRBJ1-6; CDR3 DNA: TGTGCCAGCAGTTTATGGTCCGGGGGTAATTCACCCCTCCACTTT; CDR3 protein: CASSLWSGGNSPLHF
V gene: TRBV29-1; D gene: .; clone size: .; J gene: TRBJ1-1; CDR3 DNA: TGCAGCGTCAGCCCCACAGCTATGAACACTGAAGCTTTCTTT; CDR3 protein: CSVSPTAMNTEAFF
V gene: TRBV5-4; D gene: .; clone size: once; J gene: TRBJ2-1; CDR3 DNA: TGTGCCAGCAGCCAGGGGAATGAGCAGTTCTTC; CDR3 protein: CASSQGNEQFF
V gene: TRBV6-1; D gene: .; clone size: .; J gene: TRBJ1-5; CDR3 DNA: TGTGCCAGCAGTGAATTTTACGGGAGCAATCAGCCCCAGCATTTT; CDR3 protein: CASSEFYGSNQPQHF
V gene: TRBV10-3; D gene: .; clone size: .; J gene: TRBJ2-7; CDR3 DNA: TGTGCCATCAGTGCCGGACAGCCCTACGAGCAGTACTTC; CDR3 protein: CAISAGQPYEQYF
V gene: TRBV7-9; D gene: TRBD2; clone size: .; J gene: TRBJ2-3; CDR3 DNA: TGTGCCAGCAGCTTAGGAGTTCGGACTAGCGGTAGTACAGATACGCAGTATTTT; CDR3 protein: CASSLGVRTSGSTDTQYF
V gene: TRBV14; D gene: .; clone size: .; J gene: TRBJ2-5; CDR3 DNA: TGTGCCAGCAGCCAAGACGCAGGGGCTCGGGAGACCCAGTACTTC; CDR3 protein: CASSQDAGARETQYF
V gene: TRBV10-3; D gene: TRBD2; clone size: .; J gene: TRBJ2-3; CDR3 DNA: TGTGCCATCAGTGAGTCGACTAGCGGGAGGGGCACAGATACGCAGTATTTT; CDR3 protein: CAISESTSGRGTDTQYF
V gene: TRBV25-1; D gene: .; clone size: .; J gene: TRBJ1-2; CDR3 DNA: TGTGCCAGCAGTGTCCGACAGGATAACTATGGCTACACCTTC; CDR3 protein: CASSVRQDNYGYTF
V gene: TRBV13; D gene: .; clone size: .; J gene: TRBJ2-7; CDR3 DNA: TGTGCCAGCAGCTTACGAGGCGGGGCAGACTACGAGCAGTACTTC; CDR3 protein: CASSLRGGADYEQYF
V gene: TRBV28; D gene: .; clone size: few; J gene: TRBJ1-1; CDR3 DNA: TGTGCCAGCAGTTTATCCTCCCAAGCTTTCTTT; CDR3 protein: CASSLSSQAFF
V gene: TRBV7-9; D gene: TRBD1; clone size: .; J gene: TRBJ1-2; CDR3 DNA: TGTGCCAGCAGCTGGACAGGGAAAATCGGAGGCTACACCTTC; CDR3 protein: CASSWTGKIGGYTF
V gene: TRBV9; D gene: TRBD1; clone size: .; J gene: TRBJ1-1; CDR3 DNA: TGTACCAGCAGCGCTCGGACAGGGTGGAATAACACTGAAGCTTTCTTT; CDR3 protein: CTSSARTGWNNTEAFF
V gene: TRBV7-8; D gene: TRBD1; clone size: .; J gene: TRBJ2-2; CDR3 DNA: TGTGCCAGCAGCCCCCCCCATCGGACAGGGGGCATCTCCGGGGAGCTGTTTTTT; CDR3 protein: CASSPPHRTGGISGELFF
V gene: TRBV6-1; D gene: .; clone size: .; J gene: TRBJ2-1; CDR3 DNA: TGTGCCAGCAGGTTCCAGGGGCGTGACAATGAGCAGTTCTTC; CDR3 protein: CASRFQGRDNEQFF
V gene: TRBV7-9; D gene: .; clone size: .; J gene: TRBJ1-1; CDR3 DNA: TGTGCCAGCAGCTTAGGGGTCAGGGTATTGAACACTGAAGCTTTCTTT; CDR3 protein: CASSLGVRVLNTEAFF
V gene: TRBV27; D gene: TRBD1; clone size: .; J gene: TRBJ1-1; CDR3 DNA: TGTGCCAGCAGCCAAAGGACAGGGGGCTGGACTGAAGCTTTCTTT; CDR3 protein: CASSQRTGGWTEAFF
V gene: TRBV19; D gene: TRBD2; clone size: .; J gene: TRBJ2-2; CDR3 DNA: TGTGCCAGTAGTGGAGGACTAGCGGGGATTGGCACCGGGGAGCTGTTTTTT; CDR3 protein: CASSGGLAGIGTGELFF
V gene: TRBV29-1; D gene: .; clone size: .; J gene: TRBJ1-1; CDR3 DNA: TGCAGCGTTAGGAGCGCCGCGGACACTGAAGCTTTCTTT; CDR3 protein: CSVRSAADTEAFF
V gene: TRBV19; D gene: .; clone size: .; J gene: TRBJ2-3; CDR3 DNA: TGTGCCAGTAGTATAGATCGAGCGGGTACCAAATCGGGGGTGTACAGGCAGTATTTT; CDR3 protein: CASSIDRAGTKSGVYRQYF
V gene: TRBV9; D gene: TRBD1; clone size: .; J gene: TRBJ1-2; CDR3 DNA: TGTGCCAGTCCGCCGGACAGGACGTCCACTTATGGCTACACCTTC; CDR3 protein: CASPPDRTSTYGYTF
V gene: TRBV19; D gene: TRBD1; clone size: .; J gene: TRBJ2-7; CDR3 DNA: TGTGCCAGTAGGCCGGGACAGGGCGCCTACGAGCAGTACTTC; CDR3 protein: CASRPGQGAYEQYF
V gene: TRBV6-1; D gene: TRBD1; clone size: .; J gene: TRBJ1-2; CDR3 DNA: TGTGCCAGCAGTGAAGGACAGGGCCAAGCTAACTATGGCTACACCTTC; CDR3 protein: CASSEGQGQANYGYTF
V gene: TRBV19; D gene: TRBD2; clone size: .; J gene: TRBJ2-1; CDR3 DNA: TGTGCCAGTAGTATTATGACTAGCGGGAGCTCCTACAATGAGCAGTTCTTC; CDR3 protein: CASSIMTSGSSYNEQFF
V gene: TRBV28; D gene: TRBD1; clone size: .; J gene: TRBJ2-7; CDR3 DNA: TGTGCCAGCAGTTCGACAGGGGGCGGGTACGAGCAGTACTTC; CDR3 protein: CASSSTGGGYEQYF
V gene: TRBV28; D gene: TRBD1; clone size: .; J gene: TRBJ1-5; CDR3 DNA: TGTGCCAGCAGTCCCCCCCAGACAGGGTATCAGCCCCAGCATTTT; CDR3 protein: CASSPPQTGYQPQHF
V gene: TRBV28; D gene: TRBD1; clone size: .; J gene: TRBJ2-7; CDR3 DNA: TGTGCCAGCAGTTGGGGGACAGAAGAGCAGTACTTC; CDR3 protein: CASSWGTEEQYF
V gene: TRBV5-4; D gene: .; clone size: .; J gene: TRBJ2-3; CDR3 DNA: TGTGCCAGCAGCTTGCCTAGTAGCACAGATACGCAGTATTTT; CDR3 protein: CASSLPSSTDTQYF
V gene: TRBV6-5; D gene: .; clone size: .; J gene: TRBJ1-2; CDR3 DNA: TGTGCCAGCAGTTACGGGGGGAACTATGGCTACACCTTC; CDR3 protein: CASSYGGNYGYTF
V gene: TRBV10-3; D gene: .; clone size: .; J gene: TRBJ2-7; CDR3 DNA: TGTGCCATCAGTGAGTCCCATGCGGCAACCTACGAGCAGTACTTC; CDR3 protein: CAISESHAATYEQYF
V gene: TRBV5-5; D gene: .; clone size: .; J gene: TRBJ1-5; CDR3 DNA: TGTGCCAGCAGCCCTGACCCGGGACAAAGACAGCCCCAGCATTTT; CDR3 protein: CASSPDPGQRQPQHF
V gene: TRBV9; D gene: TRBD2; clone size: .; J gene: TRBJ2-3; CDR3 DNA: TGTGCCAGCAGCGTAGCAACTAGCGGGAGGGCGGGAGATACGCAGTATTTT; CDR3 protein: CASSVATSGRAGDTQYF
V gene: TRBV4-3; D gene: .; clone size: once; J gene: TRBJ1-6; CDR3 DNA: TGCGCCAGCAGCCAAGACGGCAGGGTCAATTCACCCCTCCACTTT; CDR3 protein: CASSQDGRVNSPLHF